Below, 32 T cell receptor beta chains from the same sample are listed, as sequenced in a study of shared clonotypes between healthy human individuals. Clones were read by immunoSEQ multiplex PCR, and TCRdb kept only the in-frame ones, dropping some. This sample yields some 1.5 million clones, of which approximately 98% are seen a single time; about 0.45% belongs to the top ten. Specimen: naive CD4+ T cells sorted from blood. Subset of the sample: CD45RA+ positively selected. The source is a man in his thirties or forties in good health.

The rearrangement joins TRBV27 to TRBJ1-5, with D perhaps matching TRBD1 (5 bases). The CDR3 totals 15 residues. Trimming shortened V by 0 bases and J by 7 bases, and 13 bases separated the two germline ends. Germline V CDR1 and CDR2: MNHEY, SMNVEV (reference sequence). CDR3 DNA sequence: TGTGCCAGCAGTTTATCGGGGACTTTCGGGCAGCCCCAGCATTTT. This sequence encodes CASSLSGTFGQPQHF.

Comment on this clone: The identical CDR3 is also encoded by other nucleotide sequences in the sample. The J gene is TRBJ2-2, the V gene TRBV29-1; a weak D match, TRBD1 (5 bases). This CDR3 is 13 amino acids long. Looked up from germline, CDR1 is SQVTM and CDR2 is ANQGSEA. Trimming took 6 bases from V and 2 from J, leaving 10 bases between them. CDR3 in amino acids: CSVDQGNTGELFF. The CDR3 nucleotides are TGCAGCGTGGACCAGGGAAACACCGGGGAGCTGTTTTTT.

This rearrangement joins TRBV7-9 to TRBJ1-2; 7 positions match TRBD1. V dropped 8 bases and J dropped 1; count of bases not matched to a gene: 7. Germline V gene sequence: CDR1 SEHNR, CDR2 FQNEAQ (reference sequence). The CDR3 extends over 14 amino acids. CDR3 amino acids: CASGVQGINYGYTF. CDR3 DNA: TGTGCCAGCGGGGTACAGGGGATTAACTATGGCTACACCTTC.

A note on this clone: The sample contains more than one DNA sequence encoding this CDR3. V usage is TRBV18 and J usage is TRBJ2-2, with D unclear. The CDR3 contains 13 residues. V was trimmed by 2 bases and J by 5 bases, leaving 6 bases between them. Germline CDR1 and CDR2: KGHSH and LQKENI. The CDR3 coding sequence is TGTGCCAGCTCACCATCTGGGACCGGGGAGCTGTTTTTT. Translated, it gives CASSPSGTGELFF.

The chain couples TRBV18 to TRBJ2-1; D possibly corresponds to TRBD1 (5 bases). Trimming removed 5 bases from V and 7 bases from J, with 12 bases in between. Germline V gene sequence: CDR1 KGHSH, CDR2 LQKENI. This CDR3 contains 13 residues. The CDR3 reads CASSAGNTNEQFF. CDR3 nucleotide sequence: TGTGCCAGCTCAGCAGGGAATACAAATGAGCAGTTCTTC.

The chain employs TRBV7-2 and TRBJ2-7, with 10 bases lining up with TRBD2. Trimming cost V 5 bases and J 3 bases; bases outside gene matches: 4. Germline V gene lookup returns CDR1 SGHTA and CDR2 FQGNSA. The CDR3 length is 14 residues. The CDR3 reads CASSPSGGHYEQYF. In nucleotides, the CDR3 is TGTGCCAGCAGCCCTAGCGGGGGCCACTACGAGCAGTACTTC.

The count of this clone is one. The V and J genes are TRBV28 and TRBJ2-7; D is unclear. Deletions cut 1 base from V and 2 bases from J, with 12 bases between. The CDR3 sequence is 15 residues long. CDR1 and CDR2 from the germline V gene are MDHEN and SYDVKM. This chain's CDR3 is CASSLYVVTPYEQYF. CDR3 DNA: TGTGCCAGCAGTTTATACGTGGTCACCCCCTACGAGCAGTACTTC.

The rearrangement joins TRBV4-1 to TRBJ2-7; D is unclear. Germline values: CDR1 MGHRA, CDR2 YSYEKL. Deletions cut 0 bases from V and 8 bases from J, with 11 bases between. The CDR3 is 13 amino acids. The CDR3 loop is CASSQEFGVKQYF. In DNA form, the CDR3 reads TGCGCCAGCAGCCAAGAGTTTGGAGTCAAGCAGTACTTC.

The V and J genes are TRBV15 and TRBJ2-7, with D unresolved. The V gene's germline CDR1 is LNHNV and CDR2 YYDKDF (reference sequence). The CDR3 runs 13 residues. Trimming pared 4 bases from V and 7 bases from J, leaving 14 bases between. The CDR3 bases are TGTGCCACCAGCACAATCAGATCCGAGGAGCAGTACTTC. This translates into CATSTIRSEEQYF.

The chain recombines TRBV18 with TRBJ2-3; 13 bases map to TRBD2. This CDR3 contains 16 residues. Germline V gives CDR1 KGHSH, CDR2 LQKENI. Losses at the gene ends were 1 base for V and 7 bases for J; bases not matched to a gene: 5. CDR3 in DNA: TGTGCCAGCTCACCACGGACTAGCGGGAGACGATATACGCAGTATTTT. Amino acid sequence: CASSPRTSGRRYTQYF.

The rearrangement joins TRBV29-1 to TRBJ1-5; TRBD1 matches at 8 bases. Germline values: CDR1 SQVTM, CDR2 ANQGSEA. The CDR3 covers 16 residues. Unmatched junction bases numbered 13, after V lost 5 bases and J lost 4 bases. The CDR3 DNA is TGCAGCGTTTATGATGGAGACAGGGGCCCAAATCAGCCCCAGCATTTT. It is translated as CSVYDGDRGPNQPQHF.

The chain combines TRBV6-5 with TRBJ1-3, with D possibly matching TRBD1 (6 bases). The CDR3 is 15 amino acids. Per germline, CDR1 MNHEY and CDR2 SVGAGI. V was clipped by 1 base and J by 4 bases, with 11 bases between them. The CDR3 sequence: CASSYWAGDGNTIYF. Here the CDR3 DNA reads TGTGCCAGCAGTTACTGGGCAGGGGACGGAAACACCATATATTTT.

The rearrangement links TRBV7-9 to TRBJ2-5, with 10 nucleotides matching TRBD2. The germline V gene encodes CDR1 SEHNR and CDR2 FQNEAQ (reference sequence). The CDR3 contains 19 residues. V shed 1 base, J shed 5 bases, and the junction held 16 bases outside the gene matches. The CDR3 coding sequence is TGTGCCAGCAGCTTAGGATTAGCGGGAGGTTCTGTCGCCAGGGAGACCCAGTACTTC. It translates to CASSLGLAGGSVARETQYF.

The chain joins TRBV6-5 to TRBJ2-3; D unclear. V gave up 2 bases and J gave up 1 base, with 10 bases separating them. There are 15 residues in the CDR3. Germline CDR1 MNHEY, CDR2 SVGAGI. The DNA for the CDR3 is TGTGCCAGCAGTTACGCCCGGGCGGGCACAGATACGCAGTATTTT. The encoded protein is CASSYARAGTDTQYF.

The CDR3: CAIRDFLGSSYNEQFF. The CDR3, as DNA: TGTGCCATCAGAGACTTCCTAGGTAGCTCCTACAATGAGCAGTTCTTC. The chain recombines TRBV10-3 with TRBJ2-1, with D hard to call. Trimming pared 6 bases from V and 0 bases from J, leaving 15 bases between. The germline CDR1 and CDR2 sequences are ENHRY and SYGVKD. The CDR3 contains 16 residues.

This chain joins TRBV25-1 and TRBJ2-3; the D gene is possibly TRBD2 (5 bases). Germline V CDR1 and CDR2: MGHDK, SYGVNS. V gave up 5 bases and J gave up 4 bases, with 10 bases separating them. The CDR3 sequence is 13 residues long. CDR3 sequence: CASSRGSADTQYF. The CDR3 coding sequence is TGTGCCAGCAGTCGAGGGAGCGCAGATACGCAGTATTTT.

V is TRBV7-9 and J is TRBJ2-7; 12 positions match TRBD2. The CDR3 contains 17 residues. The V gene end was trimmed by 2 bases and the J gene end by 3 bases; junction bases not matched to a gene: 8. Germline-derived CDR1 and CDR2 are SEHNR and FQNEAQ (reference sequence). The CDR3 DNA sequence: TGTGCCAGCAGCTTACCTAGCGGGAGGGCGACTGGCTACGAGCAGTACTTC. It translates to CASSLPSGRATGYEQYF. Full variable domain (remainder filled in from reference TRBV7-9 and TRBJ2-7): DTGVSQNPRHKITKRGQNVTFRCDPISEHNRLYWYRQTLGQGPEFLTYFQNEAQLEKSRLLSDRFSAERPKGSFSTLEIQRTEQGDSAMYLCASSLPSGRATGYEQYFGPGTRLTVT.

This chain joins TRBV14 and TRBJ2-7; D remains ambiguous. This CDR3 comprises 15 residues. Germline-derived CDR1 and CDR2 are SGHDN and FVKESK. V dropped 0 bases and J dropped 0 bases, with 9 bases sitting between them. The CDR3 spells CASSQDLGYSYEQYF. The CDR3 nucleotides read TGTGCCAGCAGCCAAGATCTGGGCTACTCCTACGAGCAGTACTTC.

The chain combines TRBV29-1 with TRBJ2-6; 8 bases fit TRBD1. V shed 3 bases and J 4 bases; nucleotides not matched to a gene: 8. This CDR3 region has 16 residues. Germline-derived CDR1 and CDR2 are SQVTM and ANQGSEA. The DNA of the CDR3 is TGCAGCGTTGAGTGGACAGGGATAACAGGGGCCAACGTCCTGACTTTC. Translation: CSVEWTGITGANVLTF.

The chain joins TRBV18 to TRBJ1-4; no clear D. This CDR3 has 16 residues. In germline, CDR1 is KGHSH, CDR2 LQKENI. V lost 6 bases and J 0 bases, leaving 14 bases between the germline ends. The CDR3 loop is CASSPLAYATNEKLFF. The CDR3 coding sequence is TGTGCCAGCTCCCCCCTCGCCTATGCAACTAATGAAAAACTGTTTTTT. Drawing the rest from reference TRBV18 and TRBJ1-4, the complete variable domain is NAGVMQNPRHLVRRRGQEARLRCSPMKGHSHVYWYRQLPEEGLKFMVYLQKENIIDESGMPKERFSAEFPKEGPSILRIQQVVRGDSAAYFCASSPLAYATNEKLFFGSGTQLSVL.

The genes are TRBV5-4 and TRBJ1-1; TRBD1 is a possible D gene (5 bases). The CDR3 runs 15 residues. The V gene lost 3 bases and the J gene lost 0 bases, with 12 bases spanning the gap. The germline V gene has CDR1 SGHNT and CDR2 YYREEE (reference sequence). The CDR3 region is CASSSLAGMNTEAFF. The CDR3 region has the DNA TGTGCCAGCAGCTCCCTTGCAGGGATGAACACTGAAGCTTTCTTT. Filled out from reference TRBV5-4 and TRBJ1-1, the complete variable domain reads ETGVTQSPTHLIKTRGQQVTLRCSSQSGHNTVSWYQQALGQGPQFIFQYYREEENGRGNFPPRFSGLQFPNYSSELNVNALELDDSALYLCASSSLAGMNTEAFFGQGTRLTVV.

The chain carries TRBV27 and TRBJ2-1; unclear D gene. V was trimmed by 0 bases and J by 7 bases, leaving 16 bases between them. Per the germline V gene, CDR1 is MNHEY and CDR2 is SMNVEV (reference sequence). The CDR3 is 16 amino acids. The CDR3 loop reads CASSLSSGSIGNEQFF. The CDR3 DNA sequence: TGTGCCAGCAGTTTATCGAGTGGGTCAATAGGAAATGAGCAGTTCTTC.

This clone was detected once. The chain couples TRBV7-9 to TRBJ2-7; D ambiguous. CDR1 and CDR2 from the germline V gene are SEHNR and FQNEAQ (reference sequence). The V end was cut by 3 bases, the J end by 0 bases, with 12 bases between. CDR3 length equals 15 residues. CDR3 nucleotides: TGTGCCAGCAGCTTTACAAGGGAAAACTCCTACGAGCAGTACTTC. It encodes CASSFTRENSYEQYF.

As DNA, the CDR3 is TGCGCCAGCAGCTTAACTAGCGCCACAGATACGCAGTATTTT. The encoded protein is CASSLTSATDTQYF. The chain uses TRBV5-1 and TRBJ2-3; TRBD2 matches at 7 bases. V was clipped by 2 bases and J by 2 bases; unmatched bases: 2. The length of the CDR3 is 14 residues. Looked up from germline, CDR1 is SGHRS and CDR2 is YFSETQ.

The rearrangement joins TRBV7-3 to TRBJ1-1; D is undetermined. The CDR3 runs 14 residues. V lost 2 bases to trimming and J lost 1 base, with 8 bases between them. Germline V gives CDR1 SGHTA, CDR2 FQGTGA. CDR3 sequence: CASSLARANTEAFF. The CDR3 DNA is TGTGCCAGCAGCTTAGCTCGGGCGAACACTGAAGCTTTCTTT.

This chain links TRBV29-1 with TRBJ2-7; D perhaps matches TRBD1 (5 bases). V lost 6 bases to trimming and J lost 5 bases, with 11 bases between them. CDR3 size: 11 residues. The germline CDR1 and CDR2 sequences are SQVTM and ANQGSEA. CDR3 coding DNA: TGCAGCGTCGGCAGGGTCGACGAGCAGTACTTC. Translating gives CSVGRVDEQYF.

J is TRBJ2-7 and V is TRBV28; D possibly matches TRBD1 or TRBD2 (5 bases each). Germline CDR1 MDHEN, CDR2 SYDVKM. This CDR3 is built from 13 residues. V lost 8 bases to trimming and J lost 4 bases, with 15 bases between them. The CDR3 DNA reads as TGTGCCAGCTGCTCTTGGGACGTATACGAGCAGTACTTC. Residues: CASCSWDVYEQYF.

This clone was observed a single time. The chain carries TRBV4-3 and TRBJ2-3; 11 nucleotides line up with TRBD2. The CDR3 is made up of 16 amino acids. Germline V lookup: CDR1 LGHNA, CDR2 YSLEER. V dropped 4 bases and J dropped 4; count of bases not matched to a gene: 7. CDR3: CASSRTSGSWADTQYF. CDR3 DNA: TGCGCCAGCAGCCGTACTAGCGGGAGTTGGGCAGATACGCAGTATTTT.

The rearrangement links TRBV19 to TRBJ1-5, with 7 bases fitting TRBD1. With V trimmed by 4 bases and J by 5 bases, 8 bases remained unmatched. Germline V lookup: CDR1 LNHDA, CDR2 SQIVND (reference sequence). This CDR3 is built from 15 residues. The CDR3 protein is CASSTHRGGDQPQHF. The DNA of the CDR3 is TGTGCCAGTAGTACTCACAGGGGAGGCGATCAGCCCCAGCATTTT.

This rearrangement joins TRBV5-6 to TRBJ2-7, with 7 positions matching TRBD1. Germline V gene sequence: CDR1 SGHDT, CDR2 YYEEEE. This CDR3 has 11 amino acids. Losses at the gene ends were 3 bases for V and 7 bases for J; bases not matched to a gene: 1. As DNA, the CDR3 is TGTGCCAGCAGCTGGGGACAGGAGCAGTACTTC. The encoded protein is CASSWGQEQYF.

The genes are TRBV5-1 and TRBJ2-1; 9 bases map to TRBD2. The junction had 18 bases not matched to a gene; V was cut back by 6 bases and J by 2 bases. Germline CDR1 reads SGHRS; CDR2 reads YFSETQ. This CDR3 region has 19 residues. The CDR3 coding sequence is TGCGCCAGCACCCCCTCGGGGGCGGGAGGGCTCACGACCTACAATGAGCAGTTCTTC. This gives the protein CASTPSGAGGLTTYNEQFF. Supplemented by reference TRBV5-1 and TRBJ2-1, the full variable domain reads KAGVTQTPRYLIKTRGQQVTLSCSPISGHRSVSWYQQTPGQGLQFLFEYFSETQRNKGNFPGRFSGRQFSNSRSEMNVSTLELGDSALYLCASTPSGAGGLTTYNEQFFGPGTRLTVL.

On this clone itself: The same CDR3 arises from other DNA sequences in this sample as well. V is TRBV5-1 and J is TRBJ2-7, with TRBD2 identical over 14 bases. This CDR3 has 15 residues. With 4 bases clipped from V and 6 bases from J, the junction kept 6 bases outside the gene matches. Per germline, CDR1 SGHRS and CDR2 YFSETQ. The DNA for the CDR3 is TGCGCCAGCAGCACGGGACTAGCGGGAGTGGGCGAGCAGTACTTC. Amino acids: CASSTGLAGVGEQYF.